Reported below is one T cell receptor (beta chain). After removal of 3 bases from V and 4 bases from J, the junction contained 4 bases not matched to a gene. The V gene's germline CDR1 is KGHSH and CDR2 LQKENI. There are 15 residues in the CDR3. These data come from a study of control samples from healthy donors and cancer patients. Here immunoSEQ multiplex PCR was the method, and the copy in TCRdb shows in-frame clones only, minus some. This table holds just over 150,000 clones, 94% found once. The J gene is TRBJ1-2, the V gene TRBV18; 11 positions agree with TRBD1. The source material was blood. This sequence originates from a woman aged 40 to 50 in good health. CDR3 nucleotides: TGTGCCAGCTCACCCAGCGGACAGGGGGCCTATGGCTACACCTTC. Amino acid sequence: CASSPSGQGAYGYTF.